The T cell receptor beta chain described here comes from a study of regulatory T cells in long-lasting Graves disease. Study-wide findings and caveats: The study found persistent patients shared more public clonotypes (around 2,500) than new patients (just over 950). TRBV28, TRBJ1-2 and TRBJ2-5 emerged as the favored segments in persistent disease.

The V end was cut by 7 bases, the J end by 3 bases, with 19 bases between. The CDR3 length is 16 residues. CDR1 is MNHNS and CDR2 is SASEGT in the germline V gene. A remark on this clonotype: The antigen is not known.

Arm-PCR with iRepertoire HTBI primers amplified the CDR3 regions for these TCR beta libraries. How the authors handled the data: Analysis of the samples identified around 64 TRBV and roughly 15 TRBJ segments. MiXCR, applied by TCRdb to the multiplex PCR reads, yields one record per CDR3 protein. Here the V and J calls rest on TCRdb's processing, not on the authors' analysis. The sample holds fewer than 450,000 distinct CDR3 sequences, roughly a quarter seen once. Time point given: persistent/refractory GD, antithyroid drugs over 5 years with positive TRAb. Preparation of the TCR library used RNA extracted from PBMCs. American Thyroid Association guidelines defined Graves' disease diagnosis.

The TCR comes from a female donor with Graves disease. The V and J genes are TRBV6-1 and TRBJ1-5; tentatively, D is TRBD1 (5 bases). Sequencing was performed on peripheral blood mononuclear cells (PBMCs), taken when the disease was refractory, from a patient treated with antithyroid drugs. CDR3 residues: CASNFDPTRANQPQHF. DNA of the CDR3: TGTGCCAGCAATTTCGACCCAACCAGGGCCAATCAGCCCCAGCATTTT.